This is a list of T cell receptor beta chains from one sample in a study of CD8+ T cells in alopecia areata. Assay used: immunoSEQ multiplex PCR; TCRdb lists only in-frame clones, some missing. The data contain fewer than 150,000 clones, under 40% of them seen just once; the ten biggest clones take up approximately 3.3%. Sample: CD4+ T cells sorted from blood. The receptors here all came from a human donor with alopecia areata. The CDR3 runs from the conserved cysteine through the conserved F or W. D genes are given only for firm matches. Clone size is given for some rows only: seen once, a few or many times, or a class if the clone is expanded.

size,V,D,J,DNA,CDR3
few,TRBV29-1,NA,TRBJ1-1,TGCAGCGTTTCTTCGGGCGGGGATCCGAACACTGAAGCTTTCTTT,CSVSSGGDPNTEAFF
NA,TRBV29-1,TRBD1,TRBJ2-7,TGCAGCGTTGAAGAACAGGGGGCGGGGGAGCAGTACTTC,CSVEEQGAGEQYF
NA,TRBV11-1,NA,TRBJ1-6,TGTGCCAGCAGCTTAGATCGGAATTCACCCCTCCACTTT,CASSLDRNSPLHF
once,TRBV5-1,NA,TRBJ1-6,TGCGCCAGCAGCGTGGAATTAACAGGCGCTGGGTCACCCCTCCACTTT,CASSVELTGAGSPLHF
few,TRBV7-2,NA,TRBJ2-3,TGTGCCAGCAGCTTCCCCCGAAGTGATACGCAGTATTTT,CASSFPRSDTQYF
few,TRBV5-1,TRBD2,TRBJ2-3,TGCGCCAGCAGCTTGGCCGGGACTAGCGGGGCTGATACGCAGTATTTT,CASSLAGTSGADTQYF
NA,TRBV28,TRBD1,TRBJ1-2,TGTGCCACAGGGACAGTGTATGGCTACACCTTC,CATGTVYGYTF
NA,TRBV9,NA,TRBJ2-3,TGTGCCAGCAGCGTAGATTGGAAGGGTACGCAGTATTTT,CASSVDWKGTQYF
few,TRBV19,NA,TRBJ1-5,TGTGCCAGTAGGAATTCAGGGTTAGGCAATCAGCCCCAGCATTTT,CASRNSGLGNQPQHF
many,TRBV4-1,NA,TRBJ2-5,TGCGCCAGCAGTCCTGAGGACAGCCCGCGGGAGACCCAGTACTTC,CASSPEDSPRETQYF
NA,TRBV30,NA,TRBJ1-1,TGTGCCTGGGCTCTACGTGGGGCGAACACTGAAGCTTTCTTT,CAWALRGANTEAFF
few,TRBV5-1,NA,TRBJ1-1,TGCGCCAGCAGCTCAGGACAGCTGGATACTGAAGCTTTCTTT,CASSSGQLDTEAFF